These 5 T cell receptor beta chains were all obtained from the same sample, sequenced in a study of vaccination and CD4 T cells after COVID-19. Sequence data for DNA of cultured CD4+ T cells were generated by the Oncomine TCR Beta short-read assay. MiXCR, applied by TCRdb to the PCR reads, yields one record per CDR3 protein. The sample has approximately 22,000 distinct CDR3 sequences; roughly 37% are singletons. As to treatment: 10-day PBMC culture with coronavirus spike peptide pools or control peptides (ViraFEST assay). These receptors have no identified antigens. The sample here was CD4+ T cells from blood, cultured in vitro, taken before SARS-CoV-2 vaccination. The receptors come from a human donor who received a COVID-19 vaccine.

This chain uses TRBV10-3 with TRBJ1-1, with D possibly TRBD1 on 5 matching bases. The CDR3 sequence is 15 residues long. V was pared by 3 bases and J by 4 bases, with 15 bases between. Germline CDR1 reads ENHRY; CDR2 reads SYGVKD. CDR3 coding DNA: TGTGCCATCAGTGATCTGGGACGGACGGGCACTGAAGCTTTCTTT. It yields the protein CAISDLGRTGTEAFF.

The chain carries TRBV5-1 and TRBJ1-2, with TRBD1 matching over 9 bases. V was pared by 4 bases and J by 7 bases, with 11 bases of the junction left unmatched. Germline V gene data show CDR1 as SGHRS and CDR2 as YFSETQ. This CDR3 comprises 15 residues. CDR3 sequence (DNA): TGCGCCAGCAGCCGCGTAACAGGGGGCGGAGGTGGCTACACCTTC. Translated, it gives CASSRVTGGGGGYTF.

The genes are TRBV6-5 and TRBJ1-6, with 8 bases identical to TRBD1. CDR3 length equals 15 residues. Germline V gives CDR1 MNHEY, CDR2 SVGAGI. V shed 4 bases and J 8 bases; nucleotides not matched to a gene: 7. The CDR3 DNA sequence: TGTGCCAGCAGTTTACGCAGGGGGCTAGATTCACCCCTCCACTTT. This translates into CASSLRRGLDSPLHF.

This clonotype was counted once. This chain connects TRBV6-1 to TRBJ1-2; D unclear. Per the germline V gene, CDR1 is MNHNS and CDR2 is SASEGT. The CDR3 runs to 13 residues. V shed 0 bases and J shed 5 bases, with 7 bases lying between them. In nucleotides, the CDR3 is TGTGCCAGCAGTGAAGCGGGAGAATATGGCTACACCTTC. Amino acids: CASSEAGEYGYTF.

The CDR3 nucleotides are TGTGCCAGCAGTTTTAGGGGCGCTGAAGCTTTCTTT. Amino acid sequence: CASSFRGAEAFF. The chain employs TRBV12-3 or TRBV12-4 and TRBJ1-1; tentatively, D is TRBD1 (5 bases). CDR3 length: 12 residues. Deletions cut 3 bases from V and 6 bases from J, with 8 bases between.